A single sample gave rise to the 30 T cell receptor beta chains below, sequenced in a study of technical replicates of blood from several donors. TCRdb's table, derived via immunoSEQ multiplex PCR, lists solely in-frame clones and lacks some. The sample includes roughly 60,000 clones, 85% to 90% seen only once; the top ten take more than 4%. The material sequenced was PBMCs. The receptors shown here come from a human donor in good health. Some clones in this sample may be carry-over from other donors' samples.

J is TRBJ2-7 and V is TRBV11-1; 7 bases fit TRBD2. V was pared by 0 bases and J by 4 bases, with 9 bases of the junction left unmatched. The CDR3 extends over 16 amino acids. CDR1 is SGHAT, CDR2 FQDESV, per germline (reference sequence). The CDR3 here is CASSLAFAGVGYEQYF. In nucleotides, the CDR3 is TGTGCCAGCAGCTTAGCGTTTGCGGGAGTTGGGTACGAGCAGTACTTC.

V gene TRBV7-2 combines with J gene TRBJ1-2; TRBD1 aligns across 10 bases. Germline trimming cut 5 bases from V and 1 base from J; bases unmatched to any gene: 10. The CDR3 contains 17 residues. Germline values: CDR1 SGHTA, CDR2 FQGNSA. In DNA, the CDR3 is TGTGCCAGCAGCCTGTCCCGGGACAGGGGCAATAACTATGGCTACACCTTC. Translating it yields CASSLSRDRGNNYGYTF. Filled out from reference TRBV7-2 and TRBJ1-2, the complete variable domain reads GAGVSQSPSNKVTEKGKDVELRCDPISGHTALYWYRQSLGQGLEFLIYFQGNSAPDKSGLPSDRFSAERTGGSVSTLTIQRTQQEDSAVYLCASSLSRDRGNNYGYTFGSGTRLTVV.

This chain joins TRBV6-5 and TRBJ1-2; TRBD1 is a possible D gene (5 bases). This CDR3 contains 15 residues. V gave up 6 bases and J gave up 1 base, with 15 bases separating them. Looked up from germline, CDR1 is MNHEY and CDR2 is SVGAGI. The CDR3: CASSPPRGGNYGYTF. The CDR3, as DNA: TGTGCCAGCAGCCCTCCCCGCGGGGGTAACTATGGCTACACCTTC.

This clone was counted a single time. The rearrangement uses TRBV11-3 and TRBJ1-1; TRBD1 matches at 7 bases. V dropped 2 bases and J dropped 9; count of bases not matched to a gene: 6. The CDR3 extends over 13 amino acids. The V gene's germline CDR1 is SGHNT and CDR2 YENEEA. In DNA form, the CDR3 reads TGTGCCAGCAGCTTAAGGTCGGGACAGAAAGCTTTCTTT. It translates to CASSLRSGQKAFF.

V usage is TRBV5-4 and J usage is TRBJ2-7, with TRBD1 identical over 10 bases. The length of the CDR3 is 16 residues. Germline values: CDR1 SGHNT, CDR2 YYREEE (reference sequence). Unmatched junction bases numbered 7, after V lost 2 bases and J lost 2 bases. CDR3 in DNA: TGTGCCAGCAGCTTCGGTAGGGACAGGGGAACCTACGAGCAGTACTTC. This translates into CASSFGRDRGTYEQYF.

The CDR3, as DNA: TGTGCCAGCACCAAGGGACTAGCGGGGAAAGAGACCCAGTACTTC. Amino acids: CASTKGLAGKETQYF. This chain links TRBV7-2 with TRBJ2-5; 13 nucleotides agree with TRBD2. The CDR3 is made up of 15 amino acids. J was trimmed by 3 bases and V by 7 bases; bases with no gene match: 5. Germline assignment: CDR1 SGHTA and CDR2 FQGNSA.

The sample holds one count of this clone. The J gene is TRBJ2-5, the V gene TRBV5-1; weak D call: TRBD1 (6 bases). The CDR3 consists of 14 residues. V shed 1 base and J shed 0 bases, with 7 bases lying between them. Per germline, CDR1 SGHRS and CDR2 YFSETQ. The CDR3 nucleotides are TGCGCCAGCAGCTTGAGGGACAACCAAGAGACCCAGTACTTC. It yields the protein CASSLRDNQETQYF.

This chain joins TRBV27 and TRBJ1-6, with D tentatively TRBD1 (6 bases). Trimming left V 5 bases short and J 5 bases short, with 16 bases between. Germline CDR1 MNHEY, CDR2 SMNVEV (reference sequence). The length of the CDR3 is 16 residues. CDR3 sequence: CASSAHRVVNNSPLHF. CDR3 sequence (DNA): TGTGCCAGCAGTGCCCACAGGGTCGTTAATAATTCACCCCTCCACTTT.

CDR3 protein: CASSSSSGRFAYEQYF. The CDR3 nucleotides are TGTGCCAGCAGCTCCTCTAGCGGGAGATTCGCCTACGAGCAGTACTTC. This sequence joins TRBV5-4 and TRBJ2-7; 10 bases are a match to TRBD2. The germline gives CDR1 SGHNT, CDR2 YYREEE (reference sequence). The CDR3 loop spans 16 amino acids. The trim removed 3 bases at V and 2 bases at J, leaving 8 bases unmatched.

The rearrangement uses TRBV29-1 and TRBJ2-7; 9 bases are a match to TRBD2. This CDR3 spans 12 amino acids. Looked up from germline, CDR1 is SQVTM and CDR2 is ANQGSEA. The V segment lost 4 bases and the J segment 6 bases; nucleotides outside the gene matches: 4. The CDR3 loop is CSVVRAGGEQYF. The CDR3 nucleotides read TGCAGCGTTGTCCGAGCGGGGGGCGAGCAGTACTTC.

This clone has only a few counts. The rearrangement uses TRBV6-5 and TRBJ1-1; a weak D match, TRBD1 (5 bases). Germline V lookup: CDR1 MNHEY, CDR2 SVGAGI. The V gene lost 0 bases and the J gene lost 3 bases, with 8 bases spanning the gap. The CDR3 spans 14 residues. The CDR3 DNA reads as TGTGCCAGCAGTTACTCACAGGCTGACACTGAAGCTTTCTTT. Translating it yields CASSYSQADTEAFF.

The gene calls are TRBV2 and TRBJ2-1, with 8 bases fitting TRBD2. Per germline, CDR1 SNHLY and CDR2 FYNNEI. This CDR3 region has 14 residues. V lost 7 bases and J lost 5; bases outside the gene matches: 7. This CDR3 is CASNLAGSNNEQFF. The CDR3 nucleotides read TGTGCCAGCAACCTAGCGGGTTCTAACAATGAGCAGTTCTTC.

CDR3: CASSLTGQGAEQYF. In DNA, the CDR3 is TGTGCCAGCAGCTTAACGGGCCAGGGGGCCGAGCAGTACTTC. The rearrangement joins TRBV7-3 to TRBJ2-7; TRBD1 agrees at 8 bases. J lost 6 bases, V lost 0 bases, and 4 bases had no gene match. Germline assignment: CDR1 SGHTA and CDR2 FQGTGA. The CDR3 is made up of 14 amino acids.

V is TRBV30 and J is TRBJ2-5, with a tentative D call TRBD2 (5 bases). V lost 0 bases to trimming and J lost 3 bases, with 8 bases between them. CDR1 and CDR2 from the germline V gene are GTSNPN and SVGIG (reference sequence). The CDR3 has 13 amino acids. For the CDR3, the DNA is TGTGCCTGGAGTGTATGGGGAGAAGAGACCCAGTACTTC. Translating gives CAWSVWGEETQYF.

The V and J genes are TRBV30 and TRBJ2-3, with D uncertain. V was pared by 2 bases and J by 2 bases, with 5 bases between. The CDR3 has 12 residues. CDR1 is GTSNPN and CDR2 is SVGIG in the germline V gene (reference sequence). CDR3 nucleotides: TGTGCCTGGAGTCCCCTCACAGATACGCAGTATTTT. Translation gives CAWSPLTDTQYF.

The chain is built from TRBV6-5 and TRBJ1-1, with 8 bases fitting TRBD1. Germline values: CDR1 MNHEY, CDR2 SVGAGI. The CDR3 is 16 amino acids. V lost 4 bases, J lost 4 bases, and 11 bases stayed unmatched. The CDR3 bases are TGTGCCAGCAGTTTCCCCAAAACAGGGGGGAGCACTGAAGCTTTCTTT. It yields the protein CASSFPKTGGSTEAFF.

The rearrangement links TRBV29-1 to TRBJ2-3, with a weak D call TRBD1 (6 bases). This CDR3 is built from 15 residues. V gave up 6 bases and J gave up 0 bases, with 16 bases separating them. From germline, CDR1 is SQVTM and CDR2 ANQGSEA. The CDR3 bases are TGCAGCGTAGGGGGTGAGCCCATCAGCACAGATACGCAGTATTTT. This gives the protein CSVGGEPISTDTQYF.

The chain recombines TRBV6-1 with TRBJ1-5; 8 bases map to TRBD1. Unmatched junction bases numbered 7, after V lost 7 bases and J lost 2 bases. CDR3 length equals 15 residues. Germline CDR1 MNHNS, CDR2 SASEGT. CDR3 coding DNA: TGTGCCAGCATTCCAGGGGGCGAAGGCAATCAGCCCCAGCATTTT. This encodes CASIPGGEGNQPQHF.

V and J are TRBV16 and TRBJ1-2; the match to TRBD1 covers 8 bases. This CDR3 contains 16 residues. The junction had 9 bases not matched to a gene; V was cut back by 2 bases and J by 4 bases. The germline CDR1 and CDR2 sequences are KGHSY and FQNENV. The CDR3 DNA is TGTGCCAGCAGCCAAATCCAGGGGGCGCTGGGCTATGGCTACACCTTC. This sequence encodes CASSQIQGALGYGYTF.

The chain links TRBV2 to TRBJ2-1; D not certain. The CDR3 has 15 amino acids. Trimming took off 5 bases at V and 1 base at J, with 12 bases between the two ends. CDR1 and CDR2 (germline): SNHLY, FYNNEI. The CDR3 spells CASSPIVRSYNEQFF. CDR3 coding DNA: TGTGCCAGCAGTCCCATAGTGAGATCCTACAATGAGCAGTTCTTC.

The chain is built from TRBV19 and TRBJ2-1; 9 bases match TRBD1. The length of the CDR3 is 15 residues. The germline CDR1 and CDR2 sequences are LNHDA and SQIVND (reference sequence). V lost 7 bases to trimming and J lost 4 bases; unmatched junction nucleotides: 8. CDR3 protein: CASTQTGTGYNEQFF. The CDR3 bases are TGTGCCAGTACTCAGACCGGGACAGGGTACAATGAGCAGTTCTTC.

The V gene is TRBV15, the J gene TRBJ1-2; 7 bases match TRBD1. This CDR3 region has 14 residues. Per germline, CDR1 LNHNV and CDR2 YYDKDF (reference sequence). V was pared by 3 bases and J by 2 bases, with 3 bases of the junction left unmatched. The CDR3: CATSRDRSNYGYTF. CDR3 sequence (DNA): TGTGCCACCAGCAGGGACAGGTCCAACTATGGCTACACCTTC.

The chain employs TRBV6-1 and TRBJ2-1, with 7 positions matching TRBD2. The CDR3 extends over 15 amino acids. Germline CDR1 MNHNS, CDR2 SASEGT. V was clipped by 5 bases and J by 2 bases; unmatched bases: 6. The CDR3 bases are TGTGCCAGCAGTTCGAGCGGGGACGCCTACAATGAGCAGTTCTTC. Its translation is CASSSSGDAYNEQFF.

The gene calls are TRBV5-6 and TRBJ2-3; 11 bases are shared with TRBD1. Germline CDR1 is SGHDT and CDR2 is YYEEEE. The CDR3 runs to 13 residues. Unmatched junction bases numbered 5, after V lost 4 bases and J lost 10 bases. Here the CDR3 DNA reads TGTGCCAGCAGCCTGGGGGGACAGGGGGCGCAGTATTTT. This sequence encodes CASSLGGQGAQYF.

This chain joins TRBV5-6 and TRBJ2-1; TRBD1 is a possible D gene (5 bases). CDR3 length: 15 amino acids. Germline lookup yields CDR1 SGHDT and CDR2 YYEEEE. The V end was cut by 0 bases, the J end by 2 bases, with 9 bases between. CDR3 DNA sequence: TGTGCCAGCAGCTTGGACTGGGGCGCCTACAATGAGCAGTTCTTC. Amino acid sequence: CASSLDWGAYNEQFF.

The gene calls are TRBV7-6 and TRBJ2-1; 7 bases line up with TRBD2. There are 15 residues in the CDR3. Germline V CDR1 and CDR2: SGHVS, FNYEAQ. J gave up 8 bases and V 5 bases, and 12 bases lay outside the gene matches. In nucleotides, the CDR3 is TGTGCCAGCAGCCGTGTGGCGGGAGTTTTTTATGAGCAGTTCTTC. The encoded protein is CASSRVAGVFYEQFF.

V is TRBV6-5 and J is TRBJ1-2, with 10 bases fitting TRBD1. Germline V lookup: CDR1 MNHEY, CDR2 SVGAGI. This CDR3 has 15 residues. The V gene end was trimmed by 2 bases and the J gene end by 2 bases; junction bases not matched to a gene: 2. CDR3 coding DNA: TGTGCCAGCAGTTACCGGGACAGGGGCAACTATGGCTACACCTTC. Amino acid sequence: CASSYRDRGNYGYTF.

The chain has TRBV6-6 and TRBJ2-1; D perhaps matches TRBD2 (6 bases). The CDR3 runs 16 residues. V was trimmed by 0 bases and J by 5 bases, leaving 14 bases between them. Germline V gene data show CDR1 as MNHNY and CDR2 as SVGAGI (reference sequence). CDR3 loop: CASSYSPSGRNNEQFF. CDR3 sequence (DNA): TGTGCCAGCAGTTACTCGCCCAGCGGGCGAAACAATGAGCAGTTCTTC.

The rearrangement links TRBV7-7 to TRBJ1-2; TRBD1 agrees at 8 bases. V lost 1 base, J lost 0 bases, and 16 bases stayed unmatched. This CDR3 is 20 amino acids long. Germline CDR1 is SSHAT and CDR2 is FNYEAQ (reference sequence). CDR3 coding DNA: TGTGCCAGCAGCTTAGAGATAGGACAGGGAAGGGGTATATCTAACTATGGCTACACCTTC. As protein: CASSLEIGQGRGISNYGYTF.

The J gene is TRBJ2-4, the V gene TRBV15, with a weak D call TRBD2 (6 bases). Germline V gene sequence: CDR1 LNHNV, CDR2 YYDKDF (reference sequence). The V end lost 0 bases, the J end lost 12 bases, and 18 bases lay between the germline ends. The CDR3 is 15 residues long. CDR3: CATSRDPGVREPQYF. CDR3 DNA sequence: TGTGCCACCAGCAGAGATCCGGGGGTAAGGGAACCTCAGTACTTC.